This is a list of T cell receptor beta chains from one sample in a study of cytomegalovirus exposure and HLA in healthy donors. Clones were read by immunoSEQ multiplex PCR, and TCRdb kept only the in-frame ones, dropping some. The table includes about 200,000 clones, 84% detected once. Sequenced sample: PBMCs. The receptor set was obtained from a woman in her twenties or thirties in good health and CMV-seropositive. CDR3s include the opening cysteine and the closing phenylalanine or tryptophan. The D gene is left open where the match is weak. Expanded clones are given a class, and other clones once, few, many or no size at all.

TRBD1,TRBV27,-,TRBJ2-7,TGTGCCAGCAGTTTACGGACAGGGGGGTACGAGCAGTACTTC,CASSLRTGGYEQYF
-,TRBV27,-,TRBJ2-7,TGTGCCAGCAGTTTATTCCGACAGTCCTACGAGCAGTACTTC,CASSLFRQSYEQYF
TRBD1,TRBV11-2,-,TRBJ1-4,TGTGCCAGCAGCGGGGACAGGGTTAATGAAAAACTGTTTTTT,CASSGDRVNEKLFF
-,TRBV28,-,TRBJ2-7,TGTGCCAGCAGCCGAGCGGGCTACGAGCAGTACTTC,CASSRAGYEQYF
-,TRBV2,-,TRBJ2-7,TGTGCCAGCGACCAGGGGTACGAGCAGTACTTC,CASDQGYEQYF
-,TRBV19,few,TRBJ2-2,TGTGCCAGTAGACAACCAATCAGGGATCCCACCGGGGAGCTGTTTTTT,CASRQPIRDPTGELFF
TRBD1,TRBV29-1,-,TRBJ2-7,TGCAGCGGGAAGGACAGGGAAACCTACGAGCAGTACTTC,CSGKDRETYEQYF
TRBD2,TRBV2,-,TRBJ2-1,TGTGCCAGCCTACTAGCGGGAGGGCTCGGTGAGCAGTTCTTC,CASLLAGGLGEQFF
TRBD1,TRBV15,-,TRBJ2-1,TGTGCCACCAGCCACGGCTTTTCCGGGACAGGAAATAATGAGCAGTTCTTC,CATSHGFSGTGNNEQFF
TRBD2,TRBV7-3,-,TRBJ2-2,TGTGCCAGCAGAAGGACAGGAGCGGGACTAGCGGGAGGCCTGAACACCGGGGAGCTGTTTTTT,CASRRTGAGLAGGLNTGELFF
TRBD1,TRBV6-5,-,TRBJ1-1,TGTGCCAGCAGCGATACAGGGGTTAAGAACACTGAAGCTTTCTTT,CASSDTGVKNTEAFF
-,TRBV18,-,TRBJ2-3,TGTGCCAGCTCACCACCAAGCGGGTGGACAGATACGCAGTATTTT,CASSPPSGWTDTQYF